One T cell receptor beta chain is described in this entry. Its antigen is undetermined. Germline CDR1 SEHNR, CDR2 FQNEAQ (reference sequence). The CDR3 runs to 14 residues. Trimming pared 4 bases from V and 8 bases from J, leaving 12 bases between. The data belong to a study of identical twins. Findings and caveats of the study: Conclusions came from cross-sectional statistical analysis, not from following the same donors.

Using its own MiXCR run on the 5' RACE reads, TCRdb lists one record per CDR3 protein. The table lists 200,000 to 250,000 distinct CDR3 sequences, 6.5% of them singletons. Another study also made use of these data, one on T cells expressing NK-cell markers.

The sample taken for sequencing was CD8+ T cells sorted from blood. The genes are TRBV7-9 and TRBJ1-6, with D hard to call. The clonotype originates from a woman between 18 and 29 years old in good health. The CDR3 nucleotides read TGTGCCAGCAGCTCGGAGGTTGGGGATTCACCCCTCCACTTT. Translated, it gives CASSSEVGDSPLHF.